This T cell receptor beta chain is drawn from a study of OX40 agonist ivuxolimab in advanced cancers. Study overall: Patients took ivuxolimab, an agonistic anti-OX40 (CD134) antibody. Patients were infused with ivuxolimab every 2 weeks at 0.01 to 10 mg/kg. Overall study results and limits: In general, CD8+ T cells held more expanded clones than CD4+ did, on average.

TCRdb's copy holds only in-frame clones and misses some; the assay was immunoSEQ multiplex PCR. Seen here are tens of thousands of clones, approximately 84% observed once, and the top ten hold 6.5% to 8.5%. Regarding this clone: Its antigen is undetermined.

The CDR3 length is 13 residues. Germline V gene data show CDR1 as GTSNPN and CDR2 as SVGIG (reference sequence). V was pared by 3 bases and J by 0 bases, with 5 bases between. Exclusion applied to patients with autoimmune disease history or systemic immunosuppression. V is TRBV30 and J is TRBJ2-2; D is ambiguous. The sequencing here drew on CD4+ or CD8+ T cells sorted from blood, taken in a trial of the OX40 agonist ivuxolimab. This clonotype was obtained from an adult with an advanced solid tumor such as melanoma, head and neck, liver or kidney cancer. The CDR3: CAWSWSNTGELFF. The CDR3 bases are TGTGCCTGGAGCTGGTCGAACACCGGGGAGCTGTTTTTT.